The present TCR beta chain was sequenced within a study of blood T cell repertoires in COVID-19. Study-level information: Sample material is recorded as cDNA or gDNA derived from T cells, B-cell-depleted T cells, or PBMCs.

How the authors handled the data: Researchers report that nucleated cell counts were estimated from reference gene primer amplification. Clones were sequenced by immunoSEQ multiplex PCR, and TCRdb holds only the in-frame ones, with some missing. V and J calls and clone size are copied from that table; D and trimming were computed from the DNA. Of about 250,000 clones listed, approximately 83% are singletons. The sequence derives from a person between 65 and 80 years old with COVID-19, enrolled during active disease. Specimen: peripheral blood.

The CDR3 DNA reads as TGCGCCAGCAGCTTGGCTTTAGGCCCGGGAAAACTGTTTTTT. Amino acid sequence: CASSLALGPGKLFF. The chain has TRBV5-1 and TRBJ1-4; D uncertain. Looked up from germline, CDR1 is SGHRS and CDR2 is YFSETQ. The CDR3 length is 14 residues. Trimming removed 0 bases at V and 10 bases at J, with 13 bases between.